Presented here are 6 T cell receptor beta chains from one specimen sequenced in a study of cytomegalovirus exposure and HLA in healthy donors. The PCR made use of 60 Vbeta and 13 Jbeta primers. The protocol was immunoSEQ multiplex PCR, while the TCRdb copy is restricted to in-frame clones and leaves out a portion. This table has about 160,000 clones, approximately 80% appearing once. Sample: PBMCs. All receptors derive from a man aged 18 to 35 in good health and CMV-seropositive.

This sequence joins TRBV12-5 and TRBJ1-5; maybe TRBD1 (6 bases). The CDR3 contains 14 residues. Trimming removed 3 bases at V and 7 bases at J, with 13 bases between. Germline V gene lookup returns CDR1 LGHNT and CDR2 FRNRAP. DNA for the CDR3: TGTGCTAGTGGTTTCGGGGGGCGCGAACAGCCCCAGCATTTT. It codes for CASGFGGREQPQHF.

Comment on this clone: Distinct nucleotide sequences in the sample also encode this CDR3. The V and J genes are TRBV5-4 and TRBJ1-2; 7 bases are a match to TRBD1. The CDR3 has 16 amino acids. The V gene's germline CDR1 is SGHNT and CDR2 YYREEE (reference sequence). Trimming cost V 4 bases and J 1 base; bases outside gene matches: 10. The CDR3 nucleotides are TGTGCCAGCAGCGCTACCCGGGACAGCGGTAACTATGGCTACACCTTC. It codes for CASSATRDSGNYGYTF.

The sample holds a few counts of this clone. The genes are TRBV5-1 and TRBJ2-2, with TRBD2 matching over 16 bases. V trimming: 3 bases; J trimming: 5 bases; junction bases outside the gene matches: 4. Germline V lookup: CDR1 SGHRS, CDR2 YFSETQ. The CDR3 runs 17 residues. The CDR3 nucleotides read TGCGCCAGCAGCTCCGGGACTAGCGGGAGGGTAACCGGGGAGCTGTTTTTT. It encodes CASSSGTSGRVTGELFF. Full variable domain (rest looked up from reference TRBV5-1 and TRBJ2-2): KAGVTQTPRYLIKTRGQQVTLSCSPISGHRSVSWYQQTPGQGLQFLFEYFSETQRNKGNFPGRFSGRQFSNSRSEMNVSTLELGDSALYLCASSSGTSGRVTGELFFGEGSRLTVL.

V and J are TRBV5-8 and TRBJ1-2; 8 bases line up with TRBD1. Germline values: CDR1 SGHTS, CDR2 YDEGEE. The CDR3 consists of 15 residues. The ends lost 4 bases at V and 6 bases at J; junction bases unmatched: 11. The CDR3 here is CASSPQGVFLHGYTF. DNA of the CDR3: TGTGCCAGCAGCCCACAGGGGGTATTTCTCCATGGCTACACCTTC.

The chain is built from TRBV5-1 and TRBJ1-2, with a weak D call TRBD1 (6 bases). V was shortened by 0 bases and J by 8 bases, with 11 bases between the two germline ends. This CDR3 is 13 amino acids long. CDR1 and CDR2 (germline): SGHRS, YFSETQ. The CDR3: CASSLEQGDGYTF. In DNA, the CDR3 is TGCGCCAGCAGCTTGGAACAGGGAGACGGCTACACCTTC.

The rearrangement links TRBV27 to TRBJ1-2; TRBD1 is a possible D gene (5 bases). V was cut by 0 bases and J by 8 bases, with 13 bases left in between. CDR1 is MNHEY and CDR2 is SMNVEV in the germline V gene (reference sequence). The CDR3 is made up of 14 amino acids. CDR3 amino acids: CASSLSQGLVGYTF. CDR3 sequence (DNA): TGTGCCAGCAGTTTATCCCAGGGTTTAGTGGGCTACACCTTC.